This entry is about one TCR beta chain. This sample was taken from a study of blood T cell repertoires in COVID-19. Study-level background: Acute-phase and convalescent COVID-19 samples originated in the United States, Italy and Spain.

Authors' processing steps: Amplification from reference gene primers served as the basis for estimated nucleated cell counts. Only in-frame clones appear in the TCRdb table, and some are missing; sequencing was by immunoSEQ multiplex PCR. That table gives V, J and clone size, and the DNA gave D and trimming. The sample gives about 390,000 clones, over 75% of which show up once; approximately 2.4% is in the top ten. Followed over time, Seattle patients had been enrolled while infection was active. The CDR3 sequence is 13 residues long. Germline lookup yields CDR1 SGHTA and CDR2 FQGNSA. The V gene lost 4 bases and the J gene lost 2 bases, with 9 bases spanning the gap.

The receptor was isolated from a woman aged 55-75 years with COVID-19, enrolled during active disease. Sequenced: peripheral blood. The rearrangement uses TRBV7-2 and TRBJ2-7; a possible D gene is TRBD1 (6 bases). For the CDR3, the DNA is TGTGCCAGCAGCTCTCAGGGGACCTACGAGCAGTACTTC. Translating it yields CASSSQGTYEQYF.